This record looks at one T cell receptor (beta chain) sequence and its context. Its antigen is unknown. At one boundary the junction diverges from the germline segment, which might be a read error. Donors were 35 to 40 systemically healthy Caucasian individuals from Russia aged roughly 6 to 90 years. Each donor gave around 9.9 milliliters of peripheral blood, collected into EDTA-treated Vacutainer tubes. Ficoll-Paque density-gradient centrifugation was used to isolate PBMCs, with at least 7 million per sample. Total RNA, at least 6 micrograms per sample, was extracted from PBMCs with Trizol reagent. For every donor, an aliquot of PBMCs went through flow cytometry to measure the percentages of naive CD45RAhigh/CD27high T cells. The protocol used for the library was 5' RACE. Instrument on record: Illumina HiSeq 2500. A second PCR of 7 to 11 cycles was run with a J-beta primer mix and a sample-barcoded 5' primer. Each TCR beta cDNA molecule received a unique molecular identifier from a template-switch 5' adaptor carrying 12 random nucleotides. Each sample yielded at least 3 million CDR3-containing paired-end reads. The Mint cDNA synthesis kit, primed by a TRBC-specific oligonucleotide, was used to synthesize first-strand cDNA from all RNA. All cDNA was treated with uracil-DNA glycosylase and then went through a first 18-cycle PCR with the universal primers M1SS and BC2_uni_R. The original methods were these. For normalization, 1 million high-quality reads, each with a distinct molecular identifier, were randomly selected from each sample. Instead of being binned into consensus sequences, reads with shared molecular identifiers were discarded. MiTCR, run with a Q25 quality threshold and the strictest error-elimination algorithm, handled CDR3 identification, clonotype clustering and error correction. A nonparametric unseen species model with Euler transformation was used to estimate lower-bound total TCR beta diversity. TCRdb reprocessed the public reads (quality trimming at Q25 with fastp, clone calling with MiXCR) and kept in-frame beta chains. One record per CDR3 amino acid sequence lists the most common genes and DNA. The V and J calls, along with clone size, are taken from TCRdb and not from the paper's own processing. The sample table lists 450,000 to 700,000 distinct CDR3 sequences, 27% of them with a count of one. The ten biggest clones cover around 18% of the sample.

The data belong to a study of blood T cells in healthy people across ages (dated by TCRdb to the mid-2010s). Some background on the complete study: In model experiments, roughly one uniquely barcoded TCR beta cDNA molecule per two T cells was captured by template switching. Four age groups were formed from the donors: young (average about 15 years), middle-aged (just under 40), aged (62) and long-lived (approximately 80). Using the same blood draw, the study looked at two additional independent replicas of 1 million unique cDNA reads for two donors, one aged 18 to 30 and the other aged 80 or older. Donors of different ages were randomly distributed across sequencing lanes to avoid experimental bias. Using deep sequencing normalized with unique cDNA molecular identifiers, the study measured how TCR beta repertoire diversity changes with age. The full study reports these points: There was a strong correlation between observed TCR beta diversity and the percentage of naive T cells measured by flow cytometry. Because the CMV infection status of the donors was unknown, age-related changes in expanded clonotypes may potentially have been confounded. Because profiling used bulk unsorted PBMCs, naive and antigen-experienced compartments could not be compared conclusively. Estimates of total diversity from one million sequenced T cells were regarded as lower bounds and underestimates. As age increased, observed TCR beta diversity per million T cells dropped in a roughly linear way, and a significant reduction was already evident by age roughly 36. Compared with the aged group, the long-lived group had more naive CD4+ T cells, fewer expanded clones and increased TCR diversity, suggesting age selection.

The CDR3, cysteine through phenylalanine, is 13 amino acids long. The CDR3 DNA has 39 bases and is translated from base 1. Reading the germline V gene gives CDR1 KGHDR and CDR2 SFDVKD. The chain is encoded by TRBV24-1 joined to TRBJ1-1; D gene: possibly TRBD1, on 5 matching bases. This TCR derives from a woman aged 70-85 years in good health. Sequencing was performed on blood. The CDR3 reads CAISASGRTEAFF. The bases read TGTGCCATCAGTGCCTCAGGGAGGACTGAAGCTTTCTTT.